These T cell receptor beta chains were read from a single sample in a study of T cells in Graves' hyperthyroidism and ophthalmopathy. TCRdb called the multiplex PCR reads again in MiXCR, with one record for every CDR3 protein. The sample lists more than 350,000 distinct CDR3 sequences, approximately 16% occurring once. Sequencing was done on a sample of blood. The receptors stem from a woman aged 60-70 years with Graves' ophthalmopathy. CDR3s leave out the opening cysteine and the closing phenylalanine or tryptophan. Each record gives: V gene, J gene, CDR3 protein.

v_call: TRBV5-1; j_call: TRBJ2-2; cdr3_aa: ASSLAFAMTGELF
v_call: TRBV6-2/TRBV6-3; j_call: TRBJ1-5; cdr3_aa: ASSLGASNQPQH
v_call: TRBV6-2/TRBV6-3; j_call: TRBJ2-3; cdr3_aa: ASRPRTSVSTDTQY
v_call: TRBV12-3/TRBV12-4; j_call: TRBJ2-1; cdr3_aa: ASSLSFWGDRGYNEQF
v_call: TRBV6-1; j_call: TRBJ2-5; cdr3_aa: ASKRLAGGRETQY
v_call: TRBV10-1; j_call: TRBJ2-7; cdr3_aa: ASSESRYEQY
v_call: TRBV9; j_call: TRBJ2-5; cdr3_aa: ASSVGGLGTSGIRETQY
v_call: TRBV24-1; j_call: TRBJ2-1; cdr3_aa: ATSSTGTGVYNEQF
v_call: TRBV20-1; j_call: TRBJ2-2; cdr3_aa: SASARGNTGELF
v_call: TRBV27; j_call: TRBJ2-5; cdr3_aa: ASSFIQGLRETQY
v_call: TRBV13; j_call: TRBJ2-3; cdr3_aa: ASTPVAGDYADTQY
v_call: TRBV30; j_call: TRBJ2-3; cdr3_aa: ACRDTRGPDTQY
v_call: TRBV5-1; j_call: TRBJ2-1; cdr3_aa: ASSLGYTYNEQF
v_call: TRBV5-1; j_call: TRBJ2-3; cdr3_aa: ASREGPSTDTQY
v_call: TRBV11-2; j_call: TRBJ2-7; cdr3_aa: ASSGYGGPYEQY
v_call: TRBV28; j_call: TRBJ2-1; cdr3_aa: ASSLRQVLNEQF
v_call: TRBV28; j_call: TRBJ1-2; cdr3_aa: ASRNYPGQGINYGYT
v_call: TRBV5-8; j_call: TRBJ2-7; cdr3_aa: ASSPLPGTYEQY
v_call: TRBV6-1; j_call: TRBJ2-3; cdr3_aa: ASSPQRGNTQY
v_call: TRBV10-1; j_call: TRBJ1-3; cdr3_aa: ASSEGSGNTIY
v_call: TRBV18; j_call: TRBJ1-2; cdr3_aa: ASSPDRSYYGYT
v_call: TRBV7-2; j_call: TRBJ1-5; cdr3_aa: ASSYGGNQPQH
v_call: TRBV12-3/TRBV12-4; j_call: TRBJ2-3; cdr3_aa: ASSLAGEGGTDTQY
v_call: TRBV12-3/TRBV12-4; j_call: TRBJ2-7; cdr3_aa: ASSLVKYGSSYEQY
v_call: TRBV3-1; j_call: TRBJ2-3; cdr3_aa: ASSHRADTQY
v_call: TRBV2; j_call: TRBJ2-2; cdr3_aa: ARDTNTGELF
v_call: TRBV14; j_call: TRBJ2-1; cdr3_aa: ASSFLWAPYNEQF
v_call: TRBV4-2; j_call: TRBJ2-2; cdr3_aa: ASSQDRTGGTGELF
v_call: TRBV19; j_call: TRBJ2-1; cdr3_aa: ASSIILGLAGVGEQF
v_call: TRBV30; j_call: TRBJ2-7; cdr3_aa: AWSLTSGSAREQY
v_call: TRBV11-2; j_call: TRBJ2-7; cdr3_aa: ASSPLAGTAWEQY
v_call: TRBV12-5; j_call: TRBJ1-5; cdr3_aa: ASGYTNQPQH
v_call: TRBV10-1; j_call: TRBJ2-3; cdr3_aa: ASSELGIPGATDTQY
v_call: TRBV5-1; j_call: TRBJ2-7; cdr3_aa: ASSFDVGSSYEQY
v_call: TRBV7-2; j_call: TRBJ2-5; cdr3_aa: ASSRRAASGGTQY
v_call: TRBV12-3/TRBV12-4; j_call: TRBJ2-2; cdr3_aa: ASSLVQGLTGELF
v_call: TRBV24-1; j_call: TRBJ2-1; cdr3_aa: ATSDSLAGGPDEQF
v_call: TRBV15; j_call: TRBJ2-1; cdr3_aa: ATSGQREGRNEQF
v_call: TRBV20-1; j_call: TRBJ1-6; cdr3_aa: SASLPGQVTSPLH
v_call: TRBV12-3/TRBV12-4; j_call: TRBJ2-2; cdr3_aa: ASSLVVGNTGELF
v_call: TRBV10-3; j_call: TRBJ2-7; cdr3_aa: AIRGDQLYEQY
v_call: TRBV20-1; j_call: TRBJ2-5; cdr3_aa: SAYTIAGAAQETQY
v_call: TRBV7-2; j_call: TRBJ1-4; cdr3_aa: ASSLTGRGVEKLF
v_call: TRBV20-1; j_call: TRBJ1-5; cdr3_aa: SASEARGNQPQH
v_call: TRBV5-1; j_call: TRBJ2-3; cdr3_aa: ASSRLLAGAKDTQY
v_call: TRBV27; j_call: TRBJ2-3; cdr3_aa: ASSLTPGLAGGTDTQY
v_call: TRBV12-3/TRBV12-4; j_call: TRBJ2-1; cdr3_aa: ASRRDGLSYNEQF
v_call: TRBV5-1; j_call: TRBJ2-3; cdr3_aa: ASSFGGDSRADTQY
v_call: TRBV9; j_call: TRBJ2-2; cdr3_aa: ASSVTAGLTGELF
v_call: TRBV7-9; j_call: TRBJ2-1; cdr3_aa: ATRAPLYNEQF
v_call: TRBV2; j_call: TRBJ2-1; cdr3_aa: ASGGQYNEQF
v_call: TRBV27; j_call: TRBJ2-1; cdr3_aa: ASSPGGFGEQF
v_call: TRBV24-1; j_call: TRBJ2-2; cdr3_aa: ATTEGATGELF
v_call: TRBV29-1; j_call: TRBJ2-5; cdr3_aa: SVQMGRETQY